A single sample gave rise to the 3 T cell receptor beta chains below, sequenced in a study of T-cell reconstitution after alpha-beta-depleted transplantation in children (TCRdb year 2016). Interpreted using the paper, the treatment or condition label stands for: allogeneic hematopoietic cell transplantation with graft depleted of TCRalphabeta T cells and CD19 B cells. The method was PCR. The instrument given in TCRdb is Illumina HiSeq 2500. To normalize quantification of the TCRbeta repertoire, the TCR libraries were built with molecular barcoding that relied on unique molecular identifiers. TCRdb reprocessed the public reads (quality trimming at Q25 with fastp, clone calling with MiXCR) and kept in-frame beta chains. Entries are consolidated by CDR3 protein sequence, retaining the most common genes and DNA. Counted in this sample were about 980,000 distinct CDR3 sequences; about 30% of them appeared once. The ten largest clones take up around 30% of the sample.

Specimen: PBMCs, mostly from graft donor cells, collected 360 days after TCRalphabeta/CD19-depleted stem cell transplant. Receptors were obtained from a boy in the first two years of life who had a stem cell transplant for SCID, so the T cells may come from the graft donor.

The chain uses TRBV5-1 and TRBJ2-7, with TRBD1 as a possible D gene (7 bases). The CDR3 extends over 14 amino acids. V lost 4 bases and J 8 bases, leaving 19 bases between the germline ends. The germline V gene encodes CDR1 SGHRS and CDR2 YFSETQ. The CDR3 bases are TGCGCCAGCAGCCCGGACAGGCGGGATACGAAGCAGTACTTC. Residues: CASSPDRRDTKQYF.

This clonotype was detected only a few times. The chain carries TRBV12-3 or TRBV12-4 and TRBJ1-6; 8 nucleotides agree with TRBD1. Unmatched junction bases numbered 5, after V lost 3 bases and J lost 10 bases. The CDR3 totals 14 residues. The CDR3 spells CASSFRQGASPLHF. The CDR3 DNA reads as TGTGCCAGCAGTTTTCGGCAGGGGGCCTCACCCCTCCACTTT.

This clonotype was recorded many times. The chain is built from TRBV5-1 and TRBJ2-1; D is possibly TRBD2 (6 bases). CDR3 length: 13 residues. Germline V lookup: CDR1 SGHRS, CDR2 YFSETQ. The V end was cut by 0 bases, the J end by 7 bases, with 8 bases between. The CDR3 region is CASSLGGVNEQFF. The CDR3, as DNA: TGCGCCAGCAGCTTGGGGGGGGTTAATGAGCAGTTCTTC.